The 12 T cell receptor beta chains below were found in one sample sequenced in a study of blood T cell repertoires in COVID-19. Only in-frame clones appear in the TCRdb table, and some are missing; sequencing was by immunoSEQ multiplex PCR. The sample lists approximately 250,000 clones, approximately 87% occurring once. The sample comprised peripheral blood. The receptors derive from a man in his 60s who had recovered from COVID-19.

On this clone: Distinct nucleotide sequences in the sample also encode this CDR3. The chain couples TRBV3-1 (or the pseudogene TRBV3-2) to TRBJ2-7; D is unresolved. The germline gives CDR1 LGHDT, CDR2 YNNKEL (reference sequence). With 0 bases removed from V and 4 bases from J, the gap between germline ends came to 4 bases. This CDR3 is built from 12 residues. The CDR3 nucleotides read TGTGCCAGCAGCCAAGACAGGTACGAGCAGTACTTC. Its protein product is CASSQDRYEQYF.

The rearrangement uses TRBV6-1 and TRBJ2-3; TRBD1 matches 10 bases. CDR1 is MNHNS, CDR2 SASEGT, per germline. Trimming took 4 bases from V and 5 from J; bases not matched to a gene: 9. This CDR3 has 16 amino acids. The DNA for the CDR3 is TGTGCCAGCAGTGCCCTCCGGGACAGGGGCGGAGATACGCAGTATTTT. Its protein is CASSALRDRGGDTQYF.

The V and J genes are TRBV6-1 and TRBJ2-2; 9 nucleotides line up with TRBD1. J lost 6 bases, V lost 0 bases, and 8 bases had no gene match. The length of the CDR3 is 17 residues. Germline assignment: CDR1 MNHNS and CDR2 SASEGT. The CDR3 sequence is CASSEAGTGLRAGELFF. The CDR3 bases are TGTGCCAGCAGTGAAGCCGGGACAGGGTTAAGGGCCGGGGAGCTGTTTTTT.

V and J are TRBV9 and TRBJ1-2; 8 bases agree with TRBD1. The CDR3 is made up of 14 amino acids. Germline values: CDR1 SGDLS, CDR2 YYNGEE. V lost 4 bases to trimming and J lost 4 bases; unmatched junction nucleotides: 6. The CDR3, as DNA: TGTGCCAGCAGCCCCGGACAGGGAGGCTATGGCTACACCTTC. It codes for CASSPGQGGYGYTF.

The CDR3 loop reads CASSLWGQGNSGANVLTF. The CDR3 nucleotides read TGTGCCAGCAGTTTATGGGGACAGGGAAACTCTGGGGCCAACGTCCTGACTTTC. The chain couples TRBV27 to TRBJ2-6; 9 bases align to TRBD1. Germline V gene sequence: CDR1 MNHEY, CDR2 SMNVEV (reference sequence). The CDR3 spans 18 residues. V was clipped by 1 base and J by 0 bases; unmatched bases: 4.

This chain links TRBV2 with TRBJ2-7; maybe TRBD2 (6 bases). This CDR3 contains 14 residues. V was trimmed by 6 bases and J by 3 bases, leaving 15 bases between them. Germline V gene lookup returns CDR1 SNHLY and CDR2 FYNNEI. Here the CDR3 DNA reads TGTGCCAGCAGGCTGTCAGCGGGTCACTACGAGCAGTACTTC. Amino acid sequence: CASRLSAGHYEQYF. Full variable domain (missing parts from reference TRBV2 and TRBJ2-7): EPEVTQTPSHQVTQMGQEVILRCVPISNHLYFYWYRQILGQKVEFLVSFYNNEISEKSEIFDDQFSVERPDGSNFTLKIRSTKLEDSAMYFCASRLSAGHYEQYFGPGTRLTVT.

The V call is TRBV6-2 or TRBV6-3, the J call TRBJ2-5, with D possibly TRBD1 on 5 matching bases. Trimming took off 4 bases at V and 0 bases at J, with 9 bases between the two ends. CDR3 length equals 14 residues. CDR1 MNHEY and CDR2 SVGEGT come from the germline V gene. This CDR3 reads CASSWTYNQETQYF. As DNA, the CDR3 is TGTGCCAGCAGTTGGACATACAACCAAGAGACCCAGTACTTC.

The rearrangement uses TRBV28 and TRBJ1-6; 9 nucleotides line up with TRBD1. CDR1 and CDR2 from the germline V gene are MDHEN and SYDVKM. This CDR3 has 13 residues. V lost 8 bases and J lost 10; bases outside the gene matches: 6. The DNA for the CDR3 is TGTGCCAGCGTGGGACAGGGTAACTCACCCCTCCACTTT. Translated, it gives CASVGQGNSPLHF.

V is TRBV18 and J is TRBJ1-1; D may be TRBD1 (6 bases). This CDR3 is built from 17 residues. With 0 bases removed from V and 4 bases from J, the gap between germline ends came to 18 bases. Germline CDR1 KGHSH, CDR2 LQKENI. The CDR3 region is CASSPPIRGGLGTEAFF. CDR3 in DNA: TGTGCCAGCTCACCACCCATTAGGGGGGGGCTGGGCACTGAAGCTTTCTTT.

The CDR3 DNA reads TGTGCTAGTGGTTTGGGAGCGGGGGAGGGTAGGTTCTTC. This translates into CASGLGAGEGRFF. The V gene is TRBV12-5, the J gene TRBJ2-1, with 8 nucleotides matching TRBD2. Looked up from germline, CDR1 is LGHNT and CDR2 is FRNRAP. After removal of 1 base from V and 15 bases from J, the junction contained 8 bases not matched to a gene. The CDR3 is made up of 13 amino acids.

The chain is built from TRBV11-2 and TRBJ2-7; the D is unclear. Trimming took off 1 base at V and 0 bases at J, with 7 bases between the two ends. Germline V gives CDR1 SGHAT, CDR2 FQNNGV. The length of the CDR3 is 14 residues. This CDR3 is CASSLVRFSYEQYF. In DNA, the CDR3 is TGTGCCAGCAGCTTAGTCCGGTTCTCCTACGAGCAGTACTTC.

The chain has TRBV28 and TRBJ2-7, with no clear D. This CDR3 spans 20 amino acids. Germline V gives CDR1 MDHEN, CDR2 SYDVKM. V was pared by 3 bases and J by 2 bases, with 29 bases between. Here the CDR3 reads CASSFKLTLSIPPNPYEQYF. The DNA for the CDR3 is TGTGCCAGCAGTTTTAAGCTTACCCTTAGTATCCCCCCGAATCCCTACGAGCAGTACTTC.